The rows below give T cell receptor beta chains drawn from one sample of a study of vaccination effects on CD4 cells after COVID-19. Method: immunoSEQ multiplex PCR; TCRdb's copy keeps in-frame clones and lacks some. The table shows more than 35,000 clones, with roughly 82% occurring only once. Their target antigens are unknown. Sequenced material: CD4+ T cells from PBMCs cultured without peptide, taken before COVID-19 vaccination. The source is a human donor who received a COVID-19 vaccine. Each CDR3 is given with its conserved first and last residue. Each record gives: clone size, J gene, D gene, V gene, CDR3 protein, CDR3 DNA. The D gene is left open where the match is weak. Clone size is shown for a subset of rows, as once, few, many or a class of expanded clone.

few TRBJ2-4 NA TRBV19 CASSSDGLAKNIQYF TGTGCCAGTAGTTCCGACGGGTTAGCCAAAAACATTCAGTACTTC
NA TRBJ2-5 TRBD2 TRBV4-3 CASSRLAGGPETQYF TGCGCCAGCAGCCGACTAGCGGGGGGGCCGGAGACCCAGTACTTC
NA TRBJ1-4 NA TRBV6-5 CASSYSREMGNEKLFF TGTGCCAGCAGTTACTCTAGGGAAATGGGTAATGAAAAACTGTTTTTT
NA TRBJ2-2 NA TRBV27 CASKRGGNTGELFF TGTGCCAGCAAGAGGGGGGGGAACACCGGGGAGCTGTTTTTT
NA TRBJ1-1 NA TRBV5-1 CASSDPGQFSTEAFF TGCGCCAGCAGCGATCCGGGACAATTCTCCACTGAAGCTTTCTTT
NA TRBJ2-3 TRBD2 TRBV3-1/TRBV3-2 CASSQSPGGDTQYF TGTGCCAGCAGCCAGAGCCCGGGGGGAGATACGCAGTATTTT
NA TRBJ1-6 NA TRBV9 CASSVALGENSPLHF TGTGCCAGCAGCGTAGCTTTGGGGGAAAATTCACCCCTCCACTTT
NA TRBJ2-4 NA TRBV18 CASSPQEGQKNIQYF TGTGCCAGCTCACCCCAGGAGGGACAGAAAAACATTCAGTACTTC
NA TRBJ1-4 NA TRBV30 CAWSFNAGGEKLFF TGTGCCTGGTCGTTCAACGCGGGAGGTGAAAAACTGTTTTTT
few TRBJ1-3 NA TRBV30 CAWATGRAGNTIYF TGTGCCTGGGCCACGGGGAGAGCTGGAAACACCATATATTTT
NA TRBJ2-3 NA TRBV24-1 CATSDPFTDTQYF TGTGCCACCAGTGATCCTTTTACAGATACGCAGTATTTT
NA TRBJ1-2 NA TRBV6-5 CASSDTGTDGYGYTF TGTGCCAGCAGCGATACCGGGACGGACGGCTATGGCTACACCTTC
NA TRBJ1-1 NA TRBV6-2/TRBV6-3 CASSDPGTQRPQAFF TGTGCCAGCAGTGACCCCGGGACGCAGCGTCCCCAAGCTTTCTTT
NA TRBJ1-6 NA TRBV6-5 CASTAGPYNSPLHF TGTGCCAGCACCGCCGGGCCCTATAATTCACCCCTCCACTTT
NA TRBJ2-3 NA TRBV6-2/TRBV6-3 CASSLGLPSDTQYF TGTGCCAGCAGCCTGGGACTCCCATCAGATACGCAGTATTTT
NA TRBJ1-1 TRBD1 TRBV6-5 CASSYGGQVNTEAFF TGTGCCAGCAGTTACGGGGGACAGGTGAACACTGAAGCTTTCTTT
NA TRBJ1-4 TRBD1 TRBV7-2 CASSKGVTGVNEKLFF TGTGCCAGCAGCAAAGGGGTTACAGGGGTTAATGAAAAACTGTTTTTT
NA TRBJ2-3 NA TRBV11-2 CASCDRKPSTDTQYF TGTGCCAGCTGCGACCGGAAACCTAGCACAGATACGCAGTATTTT
NA TRBJ2-5 NA TRBV5-4 CASSFLPRETQYF TGTGCCAGCAGCTTTCTGCCGAGAGAGACCCAGTACTTC
NA TRBJ1-4 TRBD1 TRBV4-1 CASSLDRGNEKLFF TGCGCCAGCAGCCTCGACAGGGGTAATGAAAAACTGTTTTTT
NA TRBJ2-5 NA TRBV30 CAWNLQDTQYF TGTGCCTGGAACCTACAAGATACCCAGTACTTC
NA TRBJ1-6 NA TRBV18 CASSPTGYNSPLHF TGTGCCAGCTCACCGACTGGATATAATTCACCCCTCCACTTT
NA TRBJ1-2 TRBD1 TRBV5-4 CASSSPGQGRANYGYTF TGTGCCAGCAGTTCTCCGGGACAGGGAAGAGCTAACTATGGCTACACCTTC
NA TRBJ1-2 TRBD1 TRBV12-3/TRBV12-4 CASSRDRSGYTF TGTGCCAGCAGCCGGGACAGGTCTGGCTACACCTTC
NA TRBJ1-1 NA TRBV11-2 CASRTGNTEAFF TGTGCCAGCAGAACAGGGAACACTGAAGCTTTCTTT
NA TRBJ2-1 TRBD2 TRBV19 CASSMPRASGGVYNEQFF TGTGCCAGTAGTATGCCTCGGGCTAGCGGGGGGGTGTACAATGAGCAGTTCTTC
NA TRBJ2-5 TRBD2 TRBV5-1 CASSLSGAGQETQYF TGCGCCAGCAGCTTGAGCGGGGCAGGCCAAGAGACCCAGTACTTC
NA TRBJ1-1 TRBD1 TRBV19 CASSANPGQGAEAFF TGTGCCAGTAGTGCAAACCCGGGACAGGGGGCTGAAGCTTTCTTT
NA TRBJ1-4 NA TRBV10-3 CAISGGSNEKLFF TGTGCCATCAGTGGAGGGTCTAATGAAAAACTGTTTTTT
NA TRBJ2-2 TRBD1 TRBV5-4 CASRTTGGTTGELFF TGTGCCAGCCGGACGACAGGGGGCACGACCGGGGAGCTGTTTTTT
NA TRBJ2-5 NA TRBV18 CAARRGTEQETQYF TGTGCCGCACGGAGAGGGACGGAACAAGAGACCCAGTACTTC
NA TRBJ2-5 TRBD2 TRBV7-8 CASSLEAPGLIQETQYF TGTGCCAGCAGCTTAGAAGCCCCGGGACTAATACAAGAGACCCAGTACTTC
few TRBJ1-3 NA TRBV24-1 CATSDAVGNTIYF TGTGCCACCAGTGACGCAGTTGGAAACACCATATATTTT
NA TRBJ1-4 NA TRBV25-1 CASSDDRAFNEKLFF TGTGCCAGCAGTGACGACAGAGCTTTTAATGAAAAACTGTTTTTT
NA TRBJ1-4 NA TRBV2 CASSGQLANEKLFF TGTGCCAGCAGTGGACAGCTCGCTAATGAAAAACTGTTTTTT
NA TRBJ1-2 NA TRBV18 CASSLPPGPSYGYTF TGTGCCAGCTCACTTCCCCCGGGACCCTCCTATGGCTACACCTTC
few TRBJ2-6 NA TRBV4-1 CASSQGMGAGANVLTF TGCGCCAGCAGCCAAGGGATGGGGGCTGGGGCCAACGTCCTGACTTTC
NA TRBJ2-5 TRBD2 TRBV7-2 CASSTRLAGETQYF TGTGCCAGCAGCACCCGACTAGCGGGGGAGACCCAGTACTTC
NA TRBJ2-3 NA TRBV7-2 CASSLYQSTDTQYF TGTGCCAGCAGCCTTTACCAGTCCACAGATACGCAGTATTTT
NA TRBJ1-1 NA TRBV29-1 CSVELDSGEAFF TGCAGCGTTGAACTGGATTCAGGTGAAGCTTTCTTT
NA TRBJ2-6 NA TRBV7-3 CASSFTPGLPTGANVLTF TGTGCCAGCAGCTTTACCCCGGGACTTCCAACTGGGGCCAACGTCCTGACTTTC
NA TRBJ2-2 TRBD1 TRBV10-1 CASSERQGWTGELFF TGCGCCAGCAGTGAACGACAGGGTTGGACCGGGGAGCTGTTTTTT
NA TRBJ1-5 NA TRBV5-1 CASSLVVGDQPQHF TGCGCCAGCAGCTTGGTGGTGGGAGATCAGCCCCAGCATTTT
NA TRBJ1-2 NA TRBV28 CASSHRDIRGPAYGYTF TGTGCCAGCAGTCACCGAGATATCCGAGGGCCCGCCTATGGCTACACCTTC
NA TRBJ2-1 NA TRBV18 CASSPGVNEQFF TGTGCCAGCTCACCAGGAGTTAATGAGCAGTTCTTC
NA TRBJ1-1 NA TRBV11-3 CASSFLPQGVNTEAFF TGTGCCAGCAGTTTTCTACCACAGGGCGTGAACACTGAAGCTTTCTTT